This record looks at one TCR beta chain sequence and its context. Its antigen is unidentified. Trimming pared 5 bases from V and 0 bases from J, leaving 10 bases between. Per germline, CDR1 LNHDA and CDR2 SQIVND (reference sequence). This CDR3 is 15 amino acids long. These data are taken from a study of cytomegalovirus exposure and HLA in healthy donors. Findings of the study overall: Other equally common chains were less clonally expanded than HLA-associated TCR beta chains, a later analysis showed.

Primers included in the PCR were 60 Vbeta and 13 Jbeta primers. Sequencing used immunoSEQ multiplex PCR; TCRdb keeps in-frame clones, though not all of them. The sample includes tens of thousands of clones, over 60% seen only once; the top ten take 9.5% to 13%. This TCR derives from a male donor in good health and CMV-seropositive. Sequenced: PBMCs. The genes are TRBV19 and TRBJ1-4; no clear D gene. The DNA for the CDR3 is TGTGCCAGTAGTCGCGTGAGGGCAACTAATGAAAAACTGTTTTTT. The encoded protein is CASSRVRATNEKLFF.